This entry lists 20 T cell receptor beta chains sequenced from one sample in a study of T cells in Graves' hyperthyroidism and ophthalmopathy (dated 2019 in TCRdb). Receptor libraries were prepared by multiplex PCR. The listed sequencing device is Illumina HiSeq 2000. TCR beta CDR3 regions were amplified from RNA transcripts. For the first round of RT-PCR on the TCR CDR3, the HTBI primer set was used together with the Qiagen OneStep RT-PCR kit. TCRdb trimmed the raw reads at Q25, called clones with MiXCR and kept productive beta chains. Each record represents a unique CDR3 protein, reported with the most common genes and DNA among its rows. The sample table records about 640,000 distinct CDR3 sequences; less than 25% of these occur just once. The ten largest clones add up to under 35% of the sample. Specimen: blood. These receptors were obtained from a man aged 30-40 years with Graves' ophthalmopathy.

There are many counts of this clonotype. The chain carries TRBV20-1 and TRBJ2-3; 10 bases fit TRBD2. The CDR3 has 15 amino acids. Losses at the gene ends were 7 bases for V and 6 bases for J; bases not matched to a gene: 13. CDR1 is DFQATT, CDR2 SNEGSKA, per germline (reference sequence). The CDR3 loop reads CSVKGLAGVSDTQYF. CDR3 coding DNA: TGCAGTGTTAAAGGTCTAGCGGGAGTATCGGATACGCAGTATTTT.

The chain recombines TRBV7-9 with TRBJ1-5; D might be TRBD1 (6 bases). V lost 4 bases to trimming and J lost 3 bases, with 16 bases between them. CDR1 is SEHNR, CDR2 FQNEAQ, per germline (reference sequence). There are 16 residues in the CDR3. This CDR3 is CASSSGQIGDNQPQHF. The CDR3, as DNA: TGTGCCAGCAGCTCCGGACAGATTGGGGACAATCAGCCCCAGCATTTT.

The chain couples TRBV13 to TRBJ2-1, with 10 bases that match TRBD2. The CDR3 contains 16 residues. J was trimmed by 8 bases and V by 0 bases; bases with no gene match: 7. The germline CDR1 and CDR2 sequences are PRHDT and FYEKMQ (reference sequence). The CDR3 region is CASSLGAGGPGDEQFF. Written as DNA, the CDR3 is TGTGCCAGCAGCTTAGGAGCGGGAGGGCCTGGGGATGAGCAGTTCTTC.

This clonotype was counted between two and nine times. The chain carries TRBV4-3 and TRBJ1-6, with D tentatively TRBD1 (5 bases). V lost 1 base, J lost 10 bases, and 14 bases lay in between. The CDR3 sequence is 15 residues long. Per the germline V gene, CDR1 is LGHNA and CDR2 is YSLEER. The CDR3 sequence: CASSQGSGVDSPLHF. The CDR3 bases are TGCGCCAGCAGCCAAGGATCGGGGGTTGACTCACCCCTCCACTTT.

This clonotype occurred a few times. The chain couples TRBV4-2 to TRBJ2-1; 14 bases match TRBD2. V lost 3 bases to trimming and J lost 4 bases; unmatched junction nucleotides: 5. The CDR3 covers 17 residues. From germline, CDR1 is LGHNA and CDR2 YNFKEQ. CDR3 region: CASSQGTSGGKYNEQFF. In DNA form, the CDR3 reads TGTGCCAGCAGCCAGGGGACTAGCGGGGGAAAATACAATGAGCAGTTCTTC.

This clonotype showed up just a few times. Germline and junction disagree at one end, which may indicate a read error. This chain joins TRBV5-1 and TRBJ2-3, with 7 bases fitting TRBD2. Germline-derived CDR1 and CDR2 are SGHRS and YFSETQ. CDR3 length equals 16 residues. The CDR3 sequence is CASNLGGRAHTDTQYF. The CDR3 DNA reads as TGTGCCAGCAATCTTGGAGGGAGGGCCCACACAGATACGCAGTATTTT.

The rearrangement links TRBV25-1 to TRBJ2-7, with no clear D. The J call may be mistaken, given a closer DNA end match to TRBJ2-1. The CDR3 spans 14 residues. Germline CDR1 reads MGHDK; CDR2 reads SYGVNS. This chain's CDR3 is CASSPEGVTYEQFF. CDR3 DNA sequence: TGTGCCAGCAGCCCCGAAGGCGTTACCTACGAGCAGTTCTTC.

The genes are TRBV25-1 and TRBJ1-1; D remains ambiguous. V lost 4 bases and J 6 bases, leaving 18 bases between the germline ends. The CDR3 has 15 residues. CDR1 and CDR2 (germline): MGHDK, SYGVNS. CDR3 nucleotide sequence: TGTGCCAGCAGTGGTGAGTCTGCGGGCACTTCTGAAGCTTTCTTT. This sequence encodes CASSGESAGTSEAFF.

V usage is TRBV6-1 and J usage is TRBJ1-5; no clear D. Germline CDR1 MNHNS, CDR2 SASEGT. There are 13 residues in the CDR3. The V end was cut by 3 bases, the J end by 4 bases, with 7 bases between. CDR3 DNA: TGTGCCAGCAGTGATACCATTAATCAGCCCCAGCATTTT. This sequence encodes CASSDTINQPQHF.

V is TRBV12-3 or TRBV12-4 and J is TRBJ2-5; TRBD1 might be the D (5 bases). This CDR3 comprises 15 residues. V was cut by 6 bases and J by 2 bases, with 16 bases left in between. For the CDR3, the DNA is TGTGCCAGCAGAACCAGGGCTTCGATTCAAGAGACCCAGTACTTC. Protein: CASRTRASIQETQYF.

The chain is built from TRBV11-2 and TRBJ2-7; no firm D call. The V end was cut by 2 bases, the J end by 1 base, with 9 bases between. The CDR3 extends over 14 amino acids. Germline V gives CDR1 SGHAT, CDR2 FQNNGV. The CDR3 coding sequence is TGTGCCAGCAGCTTAATGGACGGTTCCTACGAGCAGTACTTC. Its protein is CASSLMDGSYEQYF.

CDR3 protein: CASSQDLFRAGHYGYTF. The CDR3 nucleotides read TGTGCCAGCAGCCAAGATCTATTTCGAGCAGGTCACTATGGCTACACCTTC. The J gene is TRBJ1-2, the V gene TRBV3-1; D unresolved. Germline V gene lookup returns CDR1 LGHDT and CDR2 YNNKEL (reference sequence). This CDR3 has 17 residues. The ends were cut back, 0 bases at V and 3 bases at J, with 17 bases in the middle. Full variable domain (remainder filled in from reference TRBV3-1 and TRBJ1-2): DTAVSQTPKYLVTQMGNDKSIKCEQNLGHDTMYWYKQDSKKFLKIMFSYNNKELIINETVPNRFSPKSPDKAHLNLHINSLELGDSAVYFCASSQDLFRAGHYGYTFGSGTRLTVV.

This clonotype turned up a few times. The rearrangement uses TRBV28 and TRBJ2-4, with D perhaps TRBD1 (6 bases). Germline values: CDR1 MDHEN, CDR2 SYDVKM. Trimming took off 4 bases at V and 0 bases at J, with 13 bases between the two ends. This CDR3 is 16 amino acids long. The CDR3 is CASSSGQLLAKNIQYF. The DNA for the CDR3 is TGTGCCAGCAGTTCCGGACAGCTACTAGCCAAAAACATTCAGTACTTC.

This chain connects TRBV9 to TRBJ2-7, with D maybe TRBD2 (6 bases). The CDR3 extends over 15 amino acids. In germline, CDR1 is SGDLS, CDR2 YYNGEE. Trimming took off 0 bases at V and 3 bases at J, with 13 bases between the two ends. In DNA, the CDR3 is TGTGCCAGCAGCGTAGGGCCGACGGGGGTCTACGAGCAGTACTTC. Its translation: CASSVGPTGVYEQYF.

The chain employs TRBV15 and TRBJ2-4; tentatively, D is TRBD2 (5 bases). CDR1 and CDR2 (germline): LNHNV, YYDKDF (reference sequence). Trimming pared 0 bases from V and 2 bases from J, leaving 17 bases between. The CDR3 extends over 18 amino acids. CDR3 protein: CATSRDKVSGWTKNIQYF. The CDR3 region has the DNA TGTGCCACCAGCAGAGATAAGGTTTCGGGGTGGACCAAAAACATTCAGTACTTC.

This clonotype was found a few times. The chain uses TRBV28 and TRBJ1-6, with 10 bases matching TRBD1. Germline V gene sequence: CDR1 MDHEN, CDR2 SYDVKM. The CDR3 has 15 amino acids. V shed 4 bases, J shed 9 bases, and the junction held 6 bases outside the gene matches. CDR3 DNA: TGTGCCAGCAGTTCTTCCGGGACAGGGGCTTCACCCCTCCACTTT. It encodes CASSSSGTGASPLHF. The complete variable domain, with remaining parts taken from reference TRBV28 and TRBJ1-6, reads DVKVTQSSRYLVKRTGEKVFLECVQDMDHENMFWYRQDPGLGLRLIYFSYDVKMKEKGDIPEGYSVSREKKERFSLILESASTNQTSMYLCASSSSGTGASPLHFGNGTRLTVT.

This clonotype has a handful of counts. The rearrangement joins TRBV29-1 to TRBJ1-1, with a possible D match to TRBD1 (5 bases). CDR1 and CDR2 from the germline V gene are SQVTM and ANQGSEA. Trimming stripped 5 bases from V and 5 bases from J, with 15 bases between. The CDR3 has 13 amino acids. CDR3 in DNA: TGCAGCGTTTCCAGTTTGGGGGATACTGAAGCTTTCTTT. Protein: CSVSSLGDTEAFF.

This clonotype was counted ten times or more. The chain uses TRBV28 and TRBJ2-5; 7 nucleotides agree with TRBD1. Looked up from germline, CDR1 is MDHEN and CDR2 is SYDVKM. The CDR3 runs 15 residues. V was pared by 7 bases and J by 1 base, with 9 bases of the junction left unmatched. CDR3 loop: CASTSGGTIQETQYF. The DNA for the CDR3 is TGTGCCAGCACCTCAGGGGGAACGATCCAAGAGACCCAGTACTTC.

In its sample, this clonotype was seen many times. This sequence joins TRBV7-2 and TRBJ2-3; 11 bases align to TRBD2. Germline loops: CDR1 SGHTA, CDR2 FQGNSA. V lost 2 bases, J lost 7 bases, and 8 bases stayed unmatched. This CDR3 has 16 residues. The CDR3 region has the DNA TGTGCCAGCAGCTTAACAGGTAGCGGGAGGGCCAATACGCAGTATTTT. Amino acid sequence: CASSLTGSGRANTQYF.

The rearrangement uses TRBV7-3 and TRBJ2-5, with TRBD2 matching 9 bases. Germline V gene lookup returns CDR1 SGHTA and CDR2 FQGTGA. This CDR3 is built from 18 residues. J was trimmed by 7 bases and V by 2 bases; bases with no gene match: 17. The chain's CDR3 is CASSLAATSGGGRGTQYF. Here the CDR3 DNA reads TGTGCCAGCAGCTTAGCCGCGACTAGCGGAGGTGGAAGGGGGACCCAGTACTTC.